This T cell receptor beta chain was identified during a study of T cells in localized non-small cell lung cancer. The CDR3 has 14 amino acids. TCRdb's copy holds only in-frame clones and misses some; the assay was immunoSEQ multiplex PCR. The sample carries roughly 24,000 clones, roughly 80% recorded once. This clone was observed a handful of times. The chain uses TRBV21-1 and TRBJ2-5. TRBV21-1 corresponds to a pseudogene. Here the sequenced sample was peripheral blood, taken before any cancer treatment. The sequence derives from a man between 35 and 75 years old with stage III squamous cell lung carcinoma. The CDR3 region is CASSDGSGGETQYF. The CDR3 coding sequence is TGTGCCAGCAGTGATGGATCCGGTGGGGAGACCCAGTACTTC.